This T cell receptor beta chain is from a study of blood T cells in healthy people across ages. Then a second PCR, running roughly 7 to 11 cycles, was carried out with a sample-barcoded 5' primer and a J-beta primer mix. TCRdb re-analysed the 5' RACE reads in MiXCR, keeping a single row per CDR3 protein. The repertoire holds more than 600,000 distinct CDR3 sequences, with more than 20% as singletons. The same specimen was also included in a second study, on T cells of mothers and their children.

Sequenced input: blood. This TCR derives from a boy between 10 and 17 years old in good health.

DNA of the CDR3: TGTGCCAGCAGCCAAGAACATATTGGCAGGTATTCCTACGAGCAGTACTTC. Translated, it gives CASSQEHIGRYSYEQYF. This sequence joins TRBV3-1 and TRBJ2-7; D gene ambiguous. In germline, CDR1 is LGHDT, CDR2 YNNKEL (reference sequence). CDR3 length equals 17 residues. The V gene lost 0 bases and the J gene lost 1 base, with 16 bases spanning the gap.